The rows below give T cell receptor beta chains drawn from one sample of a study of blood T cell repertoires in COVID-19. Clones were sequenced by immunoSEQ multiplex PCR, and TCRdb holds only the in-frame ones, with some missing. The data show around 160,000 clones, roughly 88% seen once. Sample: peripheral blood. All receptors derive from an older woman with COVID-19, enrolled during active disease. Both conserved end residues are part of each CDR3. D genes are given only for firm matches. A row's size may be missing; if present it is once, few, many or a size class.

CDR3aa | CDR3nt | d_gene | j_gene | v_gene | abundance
CASTTRQGWVTEAFF | TGTGCCAGCACCACTCGACAGGGTTGGGTCACTGAAGCTTTCTTT | TRBD1 | TRBJ1-1 | TRBV6-6 | -
CASSQPGEGELFF | TGCGCCAGCAGCCAGCCAGGGGAGGGGGAGCTGTTTTTT | - | TRBJ2-2 | TRBV4-1 | -
CASSVASGPGTEAFF | TGTGCCAGCAGCGTAGCCTCAGGCCCCGGCACTGAAGCTTTCTTT | - | TRBJ1-1 | TRBV9 | -
CAIRPSGGTYTDTQYF | TGTGCCATCAGGCCTAGCGGGGGGACTTACACAGATACGCAGTATTTT | TRBD2 | TRBJ2-3 | TRBV10-3 | once
CASSLNDRGYSNQPQHF | TGTGCCAGCAGCTTAAACGACAGGGGCTATAGCAATCAGCCCCAGCATTTT | TRBD1 | TRBJ1-5 | TRBV7-8 | many
CASIVGQGTSYGYTF | TGTGCCAGCATCGTTGGACAGGGAACCTCGTATGGCTACACCTTC | TRBD1 | TRBJ1-2 | TRBV2 | -
CASSLSRLPGPLAETQYF | TGTGCCAGCAGCTTAAGTCGGTTACCGGGTCCCCTCGCCGAGACCCAGTACTTC | - | TRBJ2-5 | TRBV7-9 | -
CASSLRSLQQGIAYGYTF | TGTGCCAGCAGCTTGCGGAGTCTACAACAGGGAATTGCCTATGGCTACACCTTC | - | TRBJ1-2 | TRBV7-9 | -
CASREFGGSPYEQYF | TGTGCCAGCCGCGAGTTCGGGGGGTCCCCCTACGAGCAGTACTTC | TRBD2 | TRBJ2-7 | TRBV2 | -
CASSLWGSRGQNSNQPQHF | TGTGCCAGCAGTTTATGGGGAAGCAGGGGACAGAATAGCAATCAGCCCCAGCATTTT | TRBD1 | TRBJ1-5 | TRBV27 | -
CASSLVGAPVNTEAFF | TGTGCCAGCAGCTTAGTGGGGGCCCCAGTGAACACTGAAGCTTTCTTT | - | TRBJ1-1 | TRBV7-8 | -
CASSSVRTDYNEQFF | TGTGCCAGCAGCTCGGTTAGGACTGACTACAATGAGCAGTTCTTC | - | TRBJ2-1 | TRBV7-6 | -
CASSQDRDSDTEAFF | TGTGCCAGCAGTCAGGACAGGGATTCGGACACTGAAGCTTTCTTT | TRBD1 | TRBJ1-1 | TRBV6-6 | -
CAISESGTENSPLHF | TGTGCCATCAGTGAGTCCGGGACAGAAAATTCACCCCTCCACTTT | TRBD1 | TRBJ1-6 | TRBV10-3 | -
CASSLSGGITGELFF | TGTGCCAGCAGCTTGAGCGGGGGGATAACCGGGGAGCTGTTTTTT | TRBD2 | TRBJ2-2 | TRBV5-6 | -
CASSHNTGELFF | TGTGCCAGCAGCCATAACACCGGGGAGCTGTTTTTT | - | TRBJ2-2 | TRBV9 | -
CAISADSGGAGTGELFF | TGTGCCATCAGTGCCGATAGCGGGGGGGCCGGGACCGGGGAGCTGTTTTTT | TRBD2 | TRBJ2-2 | TRBV10-3 | -
CASSLSTGEYTQYF | TGTGCCAGCAGCCTAAGTACAGGGGAGTATACGCAGTATTTT | TRBD1 | TRBJ2-3 | TRBV7-3 | once
CASSEQVGGRNEKLFF | TGTGCCAGCAGTGAACAAGTAGGGGGCAGGAATGAAAAACTGTTTTTT | TRBD1 | TRBJ1-4 | TRBV6-1 | -
CASSQGTGSNTGELFF | TGTGCCAGCAGCCAAGGGACAGGGTCGAACACCGGGGAGCTGTTTTTT | TRBD1 | TRBJ2-2 | TRBV4-2 | once